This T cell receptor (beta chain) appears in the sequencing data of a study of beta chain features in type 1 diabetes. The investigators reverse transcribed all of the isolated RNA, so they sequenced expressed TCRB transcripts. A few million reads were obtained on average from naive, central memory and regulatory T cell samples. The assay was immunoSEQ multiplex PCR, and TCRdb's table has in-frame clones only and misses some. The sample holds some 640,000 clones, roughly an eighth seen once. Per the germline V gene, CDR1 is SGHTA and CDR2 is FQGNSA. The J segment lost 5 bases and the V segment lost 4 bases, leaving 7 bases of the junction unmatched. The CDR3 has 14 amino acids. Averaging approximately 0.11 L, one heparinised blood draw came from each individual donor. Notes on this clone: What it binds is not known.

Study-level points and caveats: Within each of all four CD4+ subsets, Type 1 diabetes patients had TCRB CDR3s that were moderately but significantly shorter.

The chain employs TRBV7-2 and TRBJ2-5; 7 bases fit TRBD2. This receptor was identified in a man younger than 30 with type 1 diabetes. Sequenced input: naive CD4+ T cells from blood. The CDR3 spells CASSSGGVGETQYF. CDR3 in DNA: TGTGCCAGCAGCTCGGGGGGAGTTGGCGAGACCCAGTACTTC.